This is a list of T cell receptor beta chains from one sample in a study of blood T cell repertoires in COVID-19. Using immunoSEQ multiplex PCR, the repertoire was profiled, and TCRdb retains in-frame clones only, with some absent. This table holds 300,000 to 450,000 clones, around 87% found once. Sequenced sample: PBMCs or T cells enriched from blood (not recorded which). These receptors were taken from a man between 40 and 49 years old in a cohort exposed to, infected with or recovered from COVID-19 (not recorded which). The CDR3 runs from the conserved cysteine through the conserved F or W. Fields, in order: clone size, CDR3 length, J gene, V gene, D gene, CDR3 DNA, CDR3 protein. A D gene is named only where the DNA matches it firmly. Expanded clones are given a class, and other clones once, few, many or no size at all.

few	14	TRBJ1-3	TRBV19	TRBD1	TGTGCCAGTAGGAACCGGGACAGGGGAAACACCATATATTTT	CASRNRDRGNTIYF
NA	15	TRBJ2-7	TRBV27	TRBD2	TGTGCCAGCAGTCACTCCGGGACTAGCAACCACGAGCAGTACTTC	CASSHSGTSNHEQYF
NA	14	TRBJ2-7	TRBV6-2/TRBV6-3	TRBD1	TGTGCCAGCAACCCGGGACAGGCTCTCCACGAGCAGTACTTC	CASNPGQALHEQYF
NA	16	TRBJ1-5	TRBV19	TRBD1	TGTGCCAGTAGTGCGCCGGGACAGGGAGGCAATCAGCCCCAGCATTTT	CASSAPGQGGNQPQHF
NA	17	TRBJ2-2	TRBV5-1	NA	TGCGCCAGCAGCTTGGTATCAGGCTCTCCGAACACCGGGGAGCTGTTTTTT	CASSLVSGSPNTGELFF
NA	16	TRBJ2-2	TRBV3-1/TRBV3-2	TRBD1	TGTGCCAGCAGCCTTAATTCCGGGACAGTTACCGGGGAGCTGTTTTTT	CASSLNSGTVTGELFF
NA	15	TRBJ2-2	TRBV7-9	TRBD1	TGTGCCAGCAGCTCGGGACAGGGCGACACCGGGGAGCTGTTTTTT	CASSSGQGDTGELFF
NA	13	TRBJ1-2	TRBV5-1	NA	TGCGCCAGCAGCCCGGACAGTTATTATGGCTACACCTTC	CASSPDSYYGYTF
NA	15	TRBJ1-1	TRBV3-1/TRBV3-2	NA	TGTGCCAGCAGCCGAGAGTCCGCGGTAAGCACTGAAGCTTTCTTT	CASSRESAVSTEAFF
NA	13	TRBJ1-1	TRBV2	TRBD1	TGTGCCAAGGGACAGCCGTTGGGCACTGAAGCTTTCTTT	CAKGQPLGTEAFF
NA	15	TRBJ1-4	TRBV2	NA	TGTGCCAGCAGCGCTAGGACTGCTTGGGGTGAAAAACTGTTTTTT	CASSARTAWGEKLFF
once	13	TRBJ2-5	TRBV18	TRBD2	TGTGCCAGCTCACCTTCTAGCGGGGAGACCCAGTACTTC	CASSPSSGETQYF
NA	14	TRBJ2-3	TRBV29-1	TRBD2	TGCAGCGTTGAGTTGGGGACTAGCAGAGATACGCAGTATTTT	CSVELGTSRDTQYF
NA	15	TRBJ2-7	TRBV19	NA	TGTGCCAGTAGCCCCCGCGGACTCCTTTCCAACGAGCAGTACTTC	CASSPRGLLSNEQYF
NA	13	TRBJ1-1	TRBV5-1	TRBD1	TGCGCCAGCAGCTTAGGGGGCGACACTGAAGCTTTCTTT	CASSLGGDTEAFF
NA	17	TRBJ2-7	TRBV6-1	NA	TGTGCCAGCAGTGAAGGGAGTATGATCGGCGGGGCCTACGAGCAGTACTTC	CASSEGSMIGGAYEQYF
NA	13	TRBJ1-5	TRBV24-1	TRBD1	TGTGCCACCGGGACAGGGGGCAATCAGCCCCAGCATTTT	CATGTGGNQPQHF
NA	15	TRBJ2-1	TRBV15	TRBD2	TGTGCCACCAGCAGAGATTGGTCTAGCGGTCATGAGCAGTTCTTC	CATSRDWSSGHEQFF
NA	16	TRBJ2-1	TRBV7-8	TRBD2	TGTGCCAGCAGCGCCTGGACTAGCGGGGTACTCGATGAGCAGTTCTTC	CASSAWTSGVLDEQFF
NA	15	TRBJ1-5	TRBV5-8	TRBD1	TGTGCCAGCAGCTCAACAGGGGGAAGGAATCAGCCCCAGCATTTT	CASSSTGGRNQPQHF
NA	17	TRBJ1-3	TRBV19	TRBD1	TGTGCCAGTAGTATTCAGGGACAGGGGGCCTCTGGAAACACCATATATTTT	CASSIQGQGASGNTIYF
NA	13	TRBJ1-2	TRBV24-1	TRBD1	TGTGCCACCAGTCGGACAGGGGTCGAGGGCTACACCTTC	CATSRTGVEGYTF
NA	14	TRBJ2-1	TRBV2	NA	TGTGCCAGCAGTGAAGGGGGCGCTTACAATGAGCAGTTCTTC	CASSEGGAYNEQFF
NA	16	TRBJ2-2	TRBV5-1	TRBD2	TGCGCCAGCAGCTTGGCCACGGGAGGGAACACCGGGGAGCTGTTTTTT	CASSLATGGNTGELFF
few	15	TRBJ2-2	TRBV30	TRBD2	TGTGCCTGTTCTAGCGGGAGGGTGGGCACCGGGGAGCTGTTTTTT	CACSSGRVGTGELFF
few	14	TRBJ1-4	TRBV18	TRBD1	TGTGCCAGCTCACCGGACAGGGCAGTTGAAAAACTGTTTTTT	CASSPDRAVEKLFF
NA	16	TRBJ1-2	TRBV19	TRBD1	TGTGCCAGTAATAATGAAAGGGGGCCGTTCAACTATGGCTACACCTTC	CASNNERGPFNYGYTF
NA	16	TRBJ2-3	TRBV6-2/TRBV6-3	TRBD2	TGTGCCAGCAGCTGGACTAGCGGGACAGCCGTAGATACGCAGTATTTT	CASSWTSGTAVDTQYF
NA	13	TRBJ2-2	TRBV6-4	TRBD2	TGTGCCAGCAGTAGCGGGAGCACCGGGGAGCTGTTTTTT	CASSSGSTGELFF
NA	15	TRBJ2-2	TRBV4-1	NA	TGCGCCAGCAGCCAAGACGGACGGGGTAACGGGGAGCTGTTTTTT	CASSQDGRGNGELFF
NA	16	TRBJ2-1	TRBV18	TRBD1	TGTGCCAGCTCACCACGCGGGACAGGAGGACCGCATGAGCAGTTCTTC	CASSPRGTGGPHEQFF
NA	17	TRBJ2-2	TRBV30	NA	TGTGCCTGGGACCGGGACAAAACCGGGACTAAGGGCGGGGAGCTGTTTTTT	CAWDRDKTGTKGGELFF
few	14	TRBJ2-7	TRBV2	TRBD2	TGTGCCAGCACCGGGGGGGAGCGCAACCACGAGCAGTACTTC	CASTGGERNHEQYF
NA	15	TRBJ2-1	TRBV30	TRBD1	TGTGCCTGGAGGCTAGCCGGGACAGTCTACAATGAGCAGTTCTTC	CAWRLAGTVYNEQFF
NA	15	TRBJ2-1	TRBV7-8	TRBD2	TGTGCCAGCAGCTTAAGCGGGAGGGCCGTGAATGAGCAGTTCTTC	CASSLSGRAVNEQFF
NA	12	TRBJ2-5	TRBV18	NA	TGTGCCAGCTCACTACAGGGAGAGACCCAGTACTTC	CASSLQGETQYF
NA	14	TRBJ1-6	TRBV2	NA	TGTGCCAGCAGTGGACAGGCGGATAATTCACCCCTCCACTTT	CASSGQADNSPLHF
NA	17	TRBJ1-3	TRBV3-1/TRBV3-2	NA	TGTGCCAGCAGCCAAGATCCCAGGTTTTACTCTGGAAACACCATATATTTT	CASSQDPRFYSGNTIYF
NA	17	TRBJ1-2	TRBV21-1	NA	TGTGCCAGCAGCAAAGCGCTGCTTGGGACAGGGGATGTCGGCTACACCTTC	CASSKALLGTGDVGYTF
NA	15	TRBJ2-3	TRBV6-1	NA	TGTGCCAGCAGTGATCCCAGCGGGAGCACAGATACGCAGTATTTT	CASSDPSGSTDTQYF
NA	14	TRBJ2-3	TRBV5-1	TRBD2	TGCGCCAGCAGCTTGCGGGAGGGGGCAGATACGCAGTATTTT	CASSLREGADTQYF
NA	13	TRBJ1-2	TRBV7-9	NA	TGTGCCAGCAGCTTCGACTATAACTATGGCTACACCTTC	CASSFDYNYGYTF
NA	16	TRBJ2-7	TRBV23-1	TRBD2	TGCGCCAGCAGTCAATCCCTAGCGGGGTGGGCCTACGAGCAGTACTTC	CASSQSLAGWAYEQYF
NA	13	TRBJ1-3	TRBV25-1	NA	TGTGCCAGCAGTACTAACGGGGGAAACACCATATATTTT	CASSTNGGNTIYF
NA	14	TRBJ1-1	TRBV19	TRBD1	TGTGCCAGCCGTCCCGGGACAGCGAACACTGAAGCTTTCTTT	CASRPGTANTEAFF
NA	16	TRBJ2-7	TRBV3-1/TRBV3-2	TRBD2	TGTGCCAGCAGCCGTTCTTTTAGCGGGAGACTATACGAGCAGTACTTC	CASSRSFSGRLYEQYF
NA	15	TRBJ2-7	TRBV7-8	TRBD2	TGTGCCAGCAGCAGAAGCGGGGGGAGCTCCTACGAGCAGTACTTC	CASSRSGGSSYEQYF
once	12	TRBJ1-2	TRBV28	NA	TGTGCCAGCAGTCAACAGGCGTATGGCTACACCTTC	CASSQQAYGYTF
NA	14	TRBJ1-4	TRBV28	TRBD1	TGTGCCAGCAGGGGGGGACAGGTTCGGAACAAACTGTTTTTT	CASRGGQVRNKLFF
NA	15	TRBJ2-6	TRBV10-1	NA	TGCGCCAGCAGCGAGGACTCTGCTGGGGCCAACGTCCTGACTTTC	CASSEDSAGANVLTF
NA	13	TRBJ2-7	TRBV30	TRBD2	TGTGCCTGGACTAGCGGGAGGTTCTACGAGCAGTACTTC	CAWTSGRFYEQYF
NA	14	TRBJ2-1	TRBV15	TRBD2	TGTGCCACCAGCAGTGGGACTAGCGGGAGGGCACAGTTCTTC	CATSSGTSGRAQFF
NA	11	TRBJ1-2	TRBV5-1	NA	TGCGCCAGCAGCATAGACAGAATCTACACCTTC	CASSIDRIYTF
once	14	TRBJ2-7	TRBV11-2	NA	TGTGCCAGCAGCTCGGGGGTAGGGCCCTACGAGCAGTACTTC	CASSSGVGPYEQYF